These 15 T cell receptor beta chains came from one sample sequenced in a study of CD8 T cells in ankylosing spondylitis. Study results and limitations: Ankylosing spondylitis blood appeared to be characterized by a TCR beta motif of 7 to 9 highly homologous variants.

TCRdb fed the 5' RACE reads into MiXCR, producing one record per CDR3 protein. The profile shows about 440,000 distinct CDR3 sequences, about 15% of them singletons. Antigen specificity for these receptors is unknown. Sequenced input: blood, either unsorted or a sorted T cell fraction (not recorded which). The source is a male donor with ankylosing spondylitis.

This clonotype was seen more than once but under ten times. J is TRBJ1-1 and V is TRBV5-1; D remains unclear. Germline loops: CDR1 SGHRS, CDR2 YFSETQ. CDR3 length: 14 amino acids. The V end was cut by 4 bases, the J end by 1 base, with 11 bases between. In DNA, the CDR3 is TGCGCCAGCAGCCCAAGGACTCAGAACACTGAAGCTTTCTTT. Its protein is CASSPRTQNTEAFF.

This chain joins TRBV7-2 and TRBJ2-7; D not certain. The CDR3 contains 12 residues. Trimming left V 4 bases short and J 0 bases short, with 4 bases between. Germline lookup yields CDR1 SGHTA and CDR2 FQGNSA. CDR3 in DNA: TGTGCCAGCAGCTCTTTCTCCTACGAGCAGTACTTC. This translates into CASSSFSYEQYF.

This clonotype was counted only a few times. The V and J genes are TRBV9 and TRBJ1-2, with a weak D call TRBD1 (6 bases). Germline assignment: CDR1 SGDLS and CDR2 YYNGEE. This CDR3 contains 16 residues. V was shortened by 0 bases and J by 0 bases, with 12 bases between the two germline ends. CDR3 DNA sequence: TGTGCCAGCAGCGTAGGGGCAGGGGTGTCTAACTATGGCTACACCTTC. This codes for CASSVGAGVSNYGYTF.

The chain employs TRBV20-1 and TRBJ2-3, with TRBD2 as a possible D gene (6 bases). The CDR3 is made up of 13 amino acids. Germline V lookup: CDR1 DFQATT, CDR2 SNEGSKA (reference sequence). Trimming stripped 1 base from V and 10 bases from J, with 15 bases between. CDR3 residues: CSARGLGLLSQYF. Here the CDR3 DNA reads TGCAGTGCTAGAGGTTTGGGACTGCTATCGCAGTATTTT.

The J gene is TRBJ1-3, the V gene TRBV14; D is ambiguous. In germline, CDR1 is SGHDN, CDR2 FVKESK. V was trimmed by 0 bases and J by 0 bases, leaving 9 bases between them. The CDR3 spans 16 residues. In DNA, the CDR3 is TGTGCCAGCAGCCAAGAGAAAGGATTCTCTGGAAACACCATATATTTT. Translation: CASSQEKGFSGNTIYF.

The genes are TRBV24-1 and TRBJ2-1; TRBD2 matches 9 bases. Trimming at V came to 7 bases and at J to 8 bases, leaving 14 bases not matched to a gene. Germline V gene lookup returns CDR1 KGHDR and CDR2 SFDVKD. This CDR3 comprises 16 residues. For the CDR3, the DNA is TGTGCCACCAGCGGGGGACTAGCATCGGGGGACGATGAGCAGTTCTTC. Translated, it gives CATSGGLASGDDEQFF.

The gene calls are TRBV6-1 and TRBJ2-1, with D possibly matching TRBD2 (6 bases). This CDR3 has 16 amino acids. Germline V lookup: CDR1 MNHNS, CDR2 SASEGT. Between the trimmed V and J ends, which lost 4 bases and 2 bases, there was a span of 15 bases. As DNA, the CDR3 is TGTGCCAGCAGTGGGGTAGGAGGGAGTCCCTACAATGAGCAGTTCTTC. This sequence encodes CASSGVGGSPYNEQFF.

The J gene is TRBJ2-7, the V gene TRBV28, with TRBD1 as a possible D gene (5 bases). Germline CDR1 reads MDHEN; CDR2 reads SYDVKM. The V end was cut by 5 bases, the J end by 7 bases, with 12 bases between. The CDR3 has 12 residues. The CDR3 loop reads CASSPQGQEQYF. The CDR3 DNA reads as TGTGCCAGCAGTCCCCAGGGCCAGGAGCAGTACTTC.

This clonotype was seen a few times. The V gene is TRBV5-8, the J gene TRBJ1-2; D unclear. The V gene's germline CDR1 is SGHTS and CDR2 YDEGEE. This CDR3 region has 14 residues. V was cut by 6 bases and J by 2 bases, with 14 bases left in between. CDR3 nucleotides: TGTGCCAGCAATACAGTAGACGGAAACTATGGCTACACCTTC. Its translation: CASNTVDGNYGYTF.

This sequence joins TRBV19 and TRBJ1-2; D unclear. Per germline, CDR1 LNHDA and CDR2 SQIVND (reference sequence). The CDR3 contains 12 residues. The V gene lost 6 bases and the J gene lost 2 bases, with 7 bases spanning the gap. CDR3 sequence: CASRTPNYGYTF. CDR3 in DNA: TGTGCCAGTAGGACACCGAACTATGGCTACACCTTC.

DNA of the CDR3: TGTGCCAGCAGTGAATATCAGGGTCGGGGGTACGAGCAGTACTTC. Translated: CASSEYQGRGYEQYF. The chain combines TRBV25-1 with TRBJ2-7; TRBD2 might be the D (6 bases). V was shortened by 0 bases and J by 4 bases, with 13 bases between the two germline ends. This CDR3 has 15 residues. In germline, CDR1 is MGHDK, CDR2 SYGVNS.

This clonotype was observed a few times. The V and J genes are TRBV29-1 and TRBJ2-1; D is perhaps TRBD2 (6 bases). V shed 6 bases and J shed 0 bases, with 18 bases lying between them. This CDR3 comprises 16 residues. From germline, CDR1 is SQVTM and CDR2 ANQGSEA. CDR3 sequence (DNA): TGCAGCGTCCCCCCGGGAGAGAGGGCCTCCTACAATGAGCAGTTCTTC. Amino acid sequence: CSVPPGERASYNEQFF.

This clonotype was counted a few times. This chain connects TRBV11-2 to TRBJ1-6; possibly TRBD1 for D (6 bases). Germline-derived CDR1 and CDR2 are SGHAT and FQNNGV. The CDR3 spans 15 residues. Trimming cost V 5 bases and J 9 bases, with 17 bases left between them. The CDR3 loop is CASSPGGGRGSPLHF. The CDR3 DNA reads TGTGCCAGCAGCCCGGGCGGGGGCCGAGGTTCACCCCTCCACTTT. Looking up the rest from reference TRBV11-2 and TRBJ1-6 gives the full variable domain: EAGVAQSPRYKIIEKRQSVAFWCNPISGHATLYWYQQILGQGPKLLIQFQNNGVVDDSQLPKDRFSAERLKGVDSTLKIQPAKLEDSAVYLCASSPGGGRGSPLHFGNGTRLTVT.

J is TRBJ2-1 and V is TRBV2; no firm D call. Germline CDR1 SNHLY, CDR2 FYNNEI. This CDR3 contains 14 residues. The V and J ends lost 4 bases and 2 bases respectively, with 9 bases between them. Here the CDR3 DNA reads TGTGCCAGCAGTGTCCTAACAACCTACAATGAGCAGTTCTTC. The encoded protein is CASSVLTTYNEQFF. Based on the CDR3 plus reference TRBV2 and TRBJ2-1, the full variable domain is EPEVTQTPSHQVTQMGQEVILRCVPISNHLYFYWYRQILGQKVEFLVSFYNNEISEKSEIFDDQFSVERPDGSNFTLKIRSTKLEDSAMYFCASSVLTTYNEQFFGPGTRLTVL.

This sequence joins TRBV7-3 and TRBJ1-1, with D unresolved. The CDR3 totals 15 residues. The germline V gene has CDR1 SGHTA and CDR2 FQGTGA. Trimming pared 0 bases from V and 5 bases from J, leaving 13 bases between. The CDR3 here is CASSLTGMQVTEAFF. The CDR3 DNA reads TGTGCCAGCAGCTTAACAGGGATGCAGGTTACTGAAGCTTTCTTT.